This entry lists 3 T cell receptor beta chains sequenced from one sample in a study of T cells after yellow fever vaccination. TCRdb recomputed calls from the 5' RACE reads with MiXCR, one row per CDR3 protein. There are around 260,000 distinct CDR3 sequences in the sample; roughly 5.6% occur only once, and around 3.3% lies in the top ten. The sequences come from CD4+ T cells sorted from PBMCs, collected on the day of the yellow fever booster vaccination. The receptor source for this set is a man between 18 and 35 years old who received the YFV17D yellow fever vaccine.

A few counts support this clonotype. The chain joins TRBV7-9 to TRBJ1-1, with 7 bases matching TRBD1. The CDR3 extends over 15 amino acids. Germline V gene lookup returns CDR1 SEHNR and CDR2 FQNEAQ (reference sequence). V was clipped by 4 bases and J by 7 bases; unmatched bases: 12. The CDR3 is CASSSLRKQGIEAFF. Written as DNA, the CDR3 is TGTGCCAGCAGCTCACTTAGAAAACAGGGGATTGAAGCTTTCTTT.

This clonotype was detected a few times. The chain combines TRBV7-2 with TRBJ2-3, with D tentatively TRBD2 (6 bases). V was trimmed by 4 bases and J by 6 bases, leaving 8 bases between them. Germline V CDR1 and CDR2: SGHTA, FQGNSA. The CDR3 is made up of 12 amino acids. The CDR3 DNA reads as TGTGCCAGCAGCTATCGGGAGGATACGCAGTATTTT. Its translation is CASSYREDTQYF.

Ten or more counts support this clonotype. The rearrangement links TRBV5-1 to TRBJ2-1; TRBD2 matches 10 bases. Germline V gives CDR1 SGHRS, CDR2 YFSETQ. Losses at the gene ends were 0 bases for V and 3 bases for J; bases not matched to a gene: 6. The CDR3 totals 17 residues. CDR3 nucleotide sequence: TGCGCCAGCAGCTTGGACGGTCTAGCGGGGGACTACAATGAGCAGTTCTTC. This translates into CASSLDGLAGDYNEQFF.